This T cell receptor beta chain originates from a study of blood T cell repertoires in COVID-19. Study as a whole: COVID-19 samples, acute and convalescent, were from the United States, Italy and Spain. PBMCs, B-cell-depleted T cells, or T cells were the source of the cDNA or gDNA that made up the material.

Germline V gene lookup returns CDR1 SGHDT and CDR2 YYEEEE. Between the trimmed V and J ends, which lost 3 bases and 4 bases, there was a span of 10 bases. The CDR3 has 13 amino acids. Under the authors' procedure: Reference gene primer amplification gave nucleated cell count estimates. Data came from immunoSEQ multiplex PCR; TCRdb stores just in-frame clones and leaves some out. V and J calls and clone size are copied from that table; D and trimming were computed from the DNA. This table holds 45,000 to 60,000 clones, less than 90% found once. Specimen: peripheral blood. The rearrangement links TRBV5-6 to TRBJ1-2; D call uncertain. The clonotype originates from a human donor in a cohort sampled during active COVID-19. The CDR3 bases are TGTGCCAGCAGCTCTAGACGGCTCTATGGCTACACCTTC. Protein: CASSSRRLYGYTF.